These 6 T cell receptor beta chains were all obtained from the same sample, sequenced in a study of PD-1 blockade in classical Hodgkin lymphoma. Here immunoSEQ multiplex PCR was the method, and the copy in TCRdb shows in-frame clones only, minus some. Here the sample spans roughly 96,000 clones, just over 90% being singletons. Time point here: cycle 4 day 1 (C4D1), after five to seven weeks of nivolumab. All patients relapsed after autologous stem cell transplantation, and brentuximab vedotin exposure varied. Material: peripheral blood mononuclear cells (PBMCs), obtained before the fourth cycle of nivolumab. The receptor set was obtained from a human donor with classical Hodgkin lymphoma.

The chain links TRBV2 to TRBJ2-7, with D possibly TRBD2 on 5 matching bases. V was pared by 4 bases and J by 0 bases, with 7 bases between. The CDR3 extends over 13 amino acids. CDR1 SNHLY and CDR2 FYNNEI come from the germline V gene. CDR3 amino acids: CASSVGLSYEQYF. The CDR3 DNA follows: TGTGCCAGCAGTGTAGGACTCTCCTACGAGCAGTACTTC.

The gene calls are TRBV5-8 and TRBJ2-6; D possibly corresponds to TRBD2 (5 bases). With 0 bases removed from V and 1 base from J, the gap between germline ends came to 14 bases. The germline V gene encodes CDR1 SGHTS and CDR2 YDEGEE. This CDR3 spans 18 amino acids. The chain's CDR3 is CASSLAASRLSGANVLTF. The CDR3 DNA reads as TGTGCCAGCAGCTTGGCGGCTAGCAGGTTGTCTGGGGCCAACGTCCTGACTTTC.

The chain joins TRBV9 to TRBJ2-1; perhaps TRBD1 as D (6 bases). Germline lookup yields CDR1 SGDLS and CDR2 YYNGEE. V lost 4 bases, J lost 4 bases, and 18 bases lay in between. This CDR3 is built from 16 residues. The CDR3 DNA reads TGTGCCAGCAGCTCGCACAGCGCAGGGGAATACAATGAGCAGTTCTTC. Translation: CASSSHSAGEYNEQFF. The entire variable domain, with the rest obtained from reference TRBV9 and TRBJ2-1, is as follows: DSGVTQTPKHLITATGQRVTLRCSPRSGDLSVYWYQQSLDQGLQFLIQYYNGEERAKGNILERFSAQQFPDLHSELNLSSLELGDSALYFCASSSHSAGEYNEQFFGPGTRLTVL.

The chain links TRBV6-5 to TRBJ2-7; D is undetermined. This CDR3 has 13 amino acids. Germline-derived CDR1 and CDR2 are MNHEY and SVGAGI. The V end lost 10 bases, the J end lost 5 bases, and 18 bases lay between the germline ends. The CDR3 loop is CATRTVNTDEQYF. CDR3 nucleotide sequence: TGTGCCACCAGGACCGTGAATACGGACGAGCAGTACTTC.

This sequence joins TRBV6-5 and TRBJ2-7, with D possibly TRBD2 on 6 matching bases. Germline V gene sequence: CDR1 MNHEY, CDR2 SVGAGI. Between the trimmed V and J ends, which lost 1 base and 0 bases, there was a span of 7 bases. This CDR3 has 14 amino acids. CDR3 sequence: CASSYFGGSYEQYF. The CDR3 nucleotides are TGTGCCAGCAGTTACTTCGGGGGCTCCTACGAGCAGTACTTC.

This chain links TRBV5-6 with TRBJ2-7; possible D gene TRBD2, 6 bases. The CDR3 loop spans 14 amino acids. Per germline, CDR1 SGHDT and CDR2 YYEEEE. V lost 4 bases to trimming and J lost 0 bases, with 11 bases between them. CDR3 loop: CASSRSGSSYEQYF. The DNA of the CDR3 is TGTGCCAGCAGCCGTAGCGGAAGCTCCTACGAGCAGTACTTC.